This T cell receptor (beta chain) was captured by sequencing in a study of Ad26.COV2.S vaccination and SARS-CoV-2 variants. Study information: Donor got 5x10^10 or 1x10^11 viral particles of Ad26.COV2.S.

Noted treatment: about 20 received Ad26.COV2.S at low or high dose, single or two shots; roughly 5 received placebo; per-sample allocation not given. Day 63 after the first vaccine or placebo injection was the time point for sampling. This CDR3 comprises 17 residues. From germline, CDR1 is SGHAT and CDR2 FQNNGV. V lost 4 bases to trimming and J lost 6 bases; unmatched junction nucleotides: 18. TCRdb's table, derived via immunoSEQ multiplex PCR, lists solely in-frame clones and lacks some. The table lists fewer than 800,000 clones, around 90% of them singletons, with over 1.3% in the top ten. The sample consisted of peripheral blood, taken in a trial of Ad26.COV2.S vaccine versus placebo. The clonotype comes from a person aged 18-65 years who received the Ad26.COV2.S COVID-19 vaccine or a placebo. V usage is TRBV11-2 and J usage is TRBJ2-7; 7 bases are shared with TRBD1. In DNA form, the CDR3 reads TGTGCCAGCAGCTCACCTCTGGACAGGCCCCCTCCAGGCGAGCAGTACTTC. Protein: CASSSPLDRPPPGEQYF.